This TCR beta chain was captured in a study of metastatic and nonmetastatic thyroid tumors. Study-level information: Repertoires were compared across blood and tumor or nodule tissue from malignant and benign thyroid patients.

Notes on the study in general: According to reports, the diversity of TCR beta was significantly higher in malignant thyroid tumors than in benign nodules, and this held in both blood and tumor samples.

This clone is medium-sized (0.01 to 0.1%) by share. Its antigen is unknown. TCRdb used MiXCR to call clones anew from the PCR reads. The top ten hold roughly 3.2% of the sample, which has around 28,000 clones, roughly 4% seen once. Trimming removed 4 bases from V and 6 bases from J; junction bases left unmatched: 13. The CDR3 runs 17 residues. Germline lookup yields CDR1 MNHEY and CDR2 SVGEGT. No patient received treatment before thyroid surgery. The sequence came from a male donor with papillary thyroid cancer or a benign thyroid nodule (not recorded which). Some clones in this sample may be carry-over from other donors' samples. The sample taken for sequencing was blood. The V and J genes are TRBV6-2 or TRBV6-3 and TRBJ2-7, with 12 nucleotides matching TRBD2. Written as DNA, the CDR3 is TGTGCCAGCAGTTCCTGGACTAGCGGGATTCTTTCGGGCGAGCAGTACTTC. Residues: CASSSWTSGILSGEQYF.